These T cell receptor beta chains were read from a single sample in a study of T-cell memory formation after mild COVID-19. In TCRdb, the 5' RACE reads were re-called with MiXCR into one record per CDR3 protein. The sample carries around 390,000 distinct CDR3 sequences, roughly 15% recorded once. The sample comprised PBMCs or a T cell subset sorted from them (not recorded which). The receptors come from a man younger than 30 who had mild COVID-19 (a few samples of this study predate the infection). Cell type and time point are not known. Each CDR3 is given without its conserved first and last residue. Expanded clones are given a class, and other clones once, few, many or no size at all.

abundance: many; v_gene: TRBV7-2; j_gene: TRBJ1-2; CDR3aa: ASSPGRHYGYT
abundance: few; v_gene: TRBV20-1; j_gene: TRBJ1-1; CDR3aa: SAKGGPPEAF
abundance: NA; v_gene: TRBV3-1; j_gene: TRBJ1-1; CDR3aa: ASSRIGQNTEAF
abundance: NA; v_gene: TRBV5-1; j_gene: TRBJ2-3; CDR3aa: ASSWGGQGDADTQY
abundance: NA; v_gene: TRBV7-2; j_gene: TRBJ2-5; CDR3aa: ASTGDDKSRETQY
abundance: NA; v_gene: TRBV20-1; j_gene: TRBJ2-7; CDR3aa: SARERGQGAYEQY
abundance: NA; v_gene: TRBV4-3; j_gene: TRBJ2-3; CDR3aa: ASSPREVSVYTDTQY
abundance: NA; v_gene: TRBV18; j_gene: TRBJ1-1; CDR3aa: ASSPRQGASTEAF
abundance: NA; v_gene: TRBV29-1; j_gene: TRBJ1-2; CDR3aa: SVGRVSTGYT
abundance: NA; v_gene: TRBV25-1; j_gene: TRBJ2-3; CDR3aa: ASSRDSDTQY
abundance: few; v_gene: TRBV12-3/TRBV12-4; j_gene: TRBJ2-7; CDR3aa: ASSLLGGTYEQY
abundance: few; v_gene: TRBV29-1; j_gene: TRBJ2-1; CDR3aa: SVEGRTSGGQGYNEQF
abundance: few; v_gene: TRBV27; j_gene: TRBJ2-4; CDR3aa: ASSSLTGTLLAKNIQY
abundance: NA; v_gene: TRBV20-1; j_gene: TRBJ1-6; CDR3aa: SAREGDKGDSNNSPLH
abundance: few; v_gene: TRBV25-1; j_gene: TRBJ1-3; CDR3aa: ASSDITALASGNTIY
abundance: few; v_gene: TRBV7-2; j_gene: TRBJ2-5; CDR3aa: ASSSSGTQETQY
abundance: few; v_gene: TRBV2; j_gene: TRBJ1-1; CDR3aa: ASSERGEAF
abundance: many; v_gene: TRBV25-1; j_gene: TRBJ1-6; CDR3aa: ASSEQDNSPLH
abundance: NA; v_gene: TRBV4-1; j_gene: TRBJ2-3; CDR3aa: ASLLRVAGEADTQY
abundance: few; v_gene: TRBV25-1; j_gene: TRBJ2-1; CDR3aa: ASSESRGAVGEQF
abundance: few; v_gene: TRBV7-2; j_gene: TRBJ2-2; CDR3aa: ASSLDIRGGELF
abundance: few; v_gene: TRBV24-1; j_gene: TRBJ1-1; CDR3aa: ATSGLGTEAF
abundance: few; v_gene: TRBV29-1; j_gene: TRBJ2-1; CDR3aa: SAKRDRDNEQF
abundance: many; v_gene: TRBV7-9; j_gene: TRBJ2-3; CDR3aa: ASSFGQGESTDTQY
abundance: NA; v_gene: TRBV7-9; j_gene: TRBJ2-7; CDR3aa: ASEPPATFGEQY
abundance: few; v_gene: TRBV6-1; j_gene: TRBJ2-7; CDR3aa: ASSTTNWGRDYEQY
abundance: NA; v_gene: TRBV7-8; j_gene: TRBJ1-1; CDR3aa: ASSSDLGRVVVRRYTEAF
abundance: NA; v_gene: TRBV4-1; j_gene: TRBJ2-2; CDR3aa: ASSQVHSHTGELF